The subject of this entry is one TCR beta chain. Produced via immunoSEQ multiplex PCR; TCRdb's table is partial and in-frame only. The repertoire consists of 200,000 to 250,000 clones, with about 88% occurring once and the leading ten covering approximately 2.1%. The CDR3 contains 17 residues. V lost 2 bases, J lost 3 bases, and 13 bases stayed unmatched. CDR1 SGHAT and CDR2 FQNNGV come from the germline V gene. The data were obtained in a study of blood T cell repertoires in COVID-19. Study in general: From T cells, B-cell-depleted T cells, or PBMCs came the material, which was cDNA or gDNA.

The sequencing sample was made of peripheral blood. The chain employs TRBV11-2 and TRBJ2-7; TRBD1 agrees at 7 bases. The receptor comes from a woman in her thirties or forties who had recovered from COVID-19. CDR3 sequence (DNA): TGTGCCAGCAGCTTACCTAAAGGGCAGGGGGTAAACTACGAGCAGTACTTC. Translating gives CASSLPKGQGVNYEQYF.